Sequencing of this T cell receptor beta chain was carried out in a study of T-cell reconstitution after alpha-beta-depleted transplantation in children. V lost 7 bases and J lost 4; bases outside the gene matches: 9. From germline, CDR1 is ENHRY and CDR2 SYGVKD. The CDR3 runs 14 residues. This sample's TCRbeta library carried unique molecular identifier barcodes. TCRdb redid the calling of the PCR reads with MiXCR, one entry per CDR3 protein. Among under 350,000 distinct CDR3 sequences, about a tenth were seen once, and the ten largest hold 9.5% to 13%. Source: PBMCs from the stem cell graft donor, taken from the stem cell graft. The chain couples TRBV10-3 to TRBJ2-7, with TRBD1 matching over 8 bases. The sequence derives from a human donor who donated a stem cell graft to a child with SCID. CDR3 sequence reads: CAITSPGQGYEQYF. CDR3 in DNA: TGTGCCATCACTAGCCCAGGACAGGGATACGAGCAGTACTTC.